A selection of T cell receptor beta chains follows, all from one sample in a study of T cell changes during pregnancy in multiple sclerosis. The method was immunoSEQ multiplex PCR; TCRdb's version includes in-frame clones alone and lacks a portion of them. The top ten hold approximately 3% of the sample, which has tens of thousands of clones, about 92% seen once. Sequenced here: CD8+ T cells from peripheral blood mononuclear cells, sampled in the third trimester of pregnancy. These receptors all come from a female donor in good health, enrolled as a control in a pregnancy study. CDR3s include the opening cysteine and the closing phenylalanine or tryptophan. The D gene is left open where the match is weak. Only some rows state a clone size, as once, few, many or a class for expanded clones.

V: TRBV6-1; size: NA; J: TRBJ2-5; D: NA; CDR3: CASSAWKDSFQETQYF; DNA: TGTGCCAGCAGTGCCTGGAAGGACAGCTTCCAAGAGACCCAGTACTTC
V: TRBV29-1; size: NA; J: TRBJ1-2; D: TRBD1; CDR3: CSVPGQGGHYGYTF; DNA: TGCAGCGTTCCGGGACAGGGTGGGCATTATGGCTACACCTTC
V: TRBV6-5; size: NA; J: TRBJ2-7; D: NA; CDR3: CASSYNRVWAGEQYF; DNA: TGTGCCAGCAGTTACAATCGGGTTTGGGCGGGGGAGCAGTACTTC
V: TRBV9; size: few; J: TRBJ1-1; D: TRBD1; CDR3: CASSVGGGALWAEAFF; DNA: TGTGCCAGCAGCGTAGGAGGGGGCGCATTATGGGCTGAAGCTTTCTTT
V: TRBV7-8; size: NA; J: TRBJ2-7; D: TRBD2; CDR3: CASSHSGGAAEQYF; DNA: TGTGCCAGCAGCCATAGCGGGGGGGCCGCCGAGCAGTACTTC
V: TRBV6-4; size: NA; J: TRBJ2-1; D: NA; CDR3: CASSVRTETNEQFF; DNA: TGTGCCAGCAGTGTCAGGACAGAAACCAATGAGCAGTTCTTC
V: TRBV4-3; size: NA; J: TRBJ1-3; D: NA; CDR3: CASSQDQGLYSGNTIYF; DNA: TGCGCCAGCAGCCAAGATCAAGGACTTTACTCTGGAAACACCATATATTTT
V: TRBV7-7; size: NA; J: TRBJ2-5; D: NA; CDR3: CASSPGVQAGETQYF; DNA: TGTGCTAGCAGCCCGGGGGTCCAGGCGGGGGAGACCCAGTACTTC
V: TRBV28; size: NA; J: TRBJ1-1; D: NA; CDR3: CASSLVGGDTEAFF; DNA: TGTGCCAGCAGTTTGGTGGGGGGGGACACTGAAGCTTTCTTT
V: TRBV7-8; size: NA; J: TRBJ1-2; D: TRBD1; CDR3: CASSLEGGGTGEYSYGYTF; DNA: TGTGCCAGCAGCTTAGAAGGGGGGGGGACAGGGGAGTATAGCTATGGCTACACCTTC
V: TRBV6-6; size: NA; J: TRBJ1-2; D: NA; CDR3: CASRPSVFYTF; DNA: TGTGCCAGCAGGCCCTCAGTTTTCTACACCTTC
V: TRBV18; size: NA; J: TRBJ2-7; D: TRBD2; CDR3: CASSPPRGNRYEQYF; DNA: TGTGCCAGCTCACCACCGCGGGGGAACCGTTACGAGCAGTACTTC
V: TRBV6-1; size: NA; J: TRBJ1-2; D: TRBD1; CDR3: CASSVIQAGTGEGYTF; DNA: TGTGCCAGCAGTGTAATACAAGCCGGGACAGGGGAAGGCTACACCTTC
V: TRBV9; size: NA; J: TRBJ2-7; D: TRBD2; CDR3: CASSVGGGGAYEQYF; DNA: TGTGCCAGCAGCGTAGGTGGCGGGGGGGCCTACGAGCAGTACTTC
V: TRBV9; size: NA; J: TRBJ2-1; D: NA; CDR3: CASSAIDYQEDNEQFF; DNA: TGTGCCAGCAGCGCCATAGACTACCAAGAAGACAATGAGCAGTTCTTC
V: TRBV19; size: NA; J: TRBJ1-2; D: NA; CDR3: CASSIGAWGEGYGYTF; DNA: TGTGCCAGTAGTATAGGGGCGTGGGGTGAGGGCTATGGCTACACCTTC
V: TRBV7-2; size: few; J: TRBJ1-1; D: TRBD1; CDR3: CASSLGGQGNREAFF; DNA: TGTGCCAGCAGCTTAGGGGGACAGGGAAATCGTGAAGCTTTCTTT
V: TRBV7-6; size: NA; J: TRBJ2-3; D: NA; CDR3: CASSYLGGNTDTQYF; DNA: TGTGCCAGCAGCTACCTTGGCGGGAACACAGATACGCAGTATTTT
V: TRBV7-3; size: NA; J: TRBJ1-1; D: TRBD1; CDR3: CASSPRGTGDTEAFF; DNA: TGTGCCAGCAGCCCTAGGGGGACAGGGGACACTGAAGCTTTCTTT
V: TRBV9; size: NA; J: TRBJ2-5; D: NA; CDR3: CASSGRDFKETQYF; DNA: TGTGCCAGCAGCGGACGGGACTTCAAAGAGACCCAGTACTTC
V: TRBV11-2; size: NA; J: TRBJ2-7; D: NA; CDR3: CASSLAYGDYEQYF; DNA: TGTGCCAGCAGCTTAGCGTACGGAGACTACGAGCAGTACTTC
V: TRBV27; size: NA; J: TRBJ2-1; D: NA; CDR3: CASRRGGANEQFF; DNA: TGTGCCAGCAGGAGGGGGGGGGCGAATGAGCAGTTCTTC
V: TRBV7-2; size: NA; J: TRBJ1-1; D: TRBD1; CDR3: CASTLQGTNTEAFF; DNA: TGTGCCAGCACCTTACAGGGGACCAACACTGAAGCTTTCTTT
V: TRBV7-6; size: NA; J: TRBJ1-1; D: NA; CDR3: CASSLVEGARPLAFF; DNA: TGTGCCAGCAGCTTAGTTGAAGGGGCTAGGCCACTAGCTTTCTTT
V: TRBV15; size: NA; J: TRBJ2-7; D: TRBD1; CDR3: CATSRVSGGGYEQYF; DNA: TGTGCCACCAGCAGAGTGTCAGGGGGCGGGTACGAGCAGTACTTC
V: TRBV29-1; size: NA; J: TRBJ2-1; D: NA; CDR3: CSVVGGGAPYNEQFF; DNA: TGCAGCGTTGTTGGTGGGGGGGCCCCCTACAATGAGCAGTTCTTC